This TCR beta chain stems from a study of cytomegalovirus exposure and HLA in healthy donors. Study results and caveats: As a later analysis showed, several of the most significant clusters appeared to be linked to common viral pathogens.

Worth noting for this clone: Its antigen is unknown. One end of the junction is discordant with germline, which a read error may explain.

A multiplex PCR was run with 60 Vbeta primers and 13 Jbeta primers. The assay was immunoSEQ multiplex PCR, and TCRdb's table has in-frame clones only and misses some. Of fewer than 200,000 clones listed, 80% to 85% are singletons. The CDR3 loop spans 13 amino acids. Germline lookup yields CDR1 SGHVS and CDR2 FNYEAQ. V gene TRBV7-6 combines with J gene TRBJ1-2, with D maybe TRBD1 (5 bases). The receptor's source is a male donor in good health and CMV-seronegative. Sequencing input: PBMCs. The CDR3 spells CASSGGGNYGHTF. CDR3 sequence (DNA): TGTGCCAGCAGTGGGGGGGGGAACTATGGCCACACCTTC.